This TCR beta chain emerged from a study of blood T cell repertoires in COVID-19. The CDR3 length is 14 residues. Trimming shortened V by 4 bases and J by 5 bases, and 15 bases separated the two germline ends. Per germline, CDR1 SGHRS and CDR2 YFSETQ. The assay was immunoSEQ multiplex PCR, and TCRdb's table has in-frame clones only and misses some. Counted here are about 46,000 clones, 70% to 90% occurring once; the ten biggest clones make up about a third. The chain combines TRBV5-1 with TRBJ1-1; the D is unclear. The receptor was isolated from a woman aged 80 or over with COVID-19, enrolled during active disease. Sequenced sample: peripheral blood. The CDR3 spells CASSRGGLGTEAFF. The DNA of the CDR3 is TGCGCCAGCAGCCGAGGAGGGTTGGGGACTGAAGCTTTCTTT.